This is a list of T cell receptor beta chains from one sample in a study of blood T cell repertoires in COVID-19. Clones were sequenced by immunoSEQ multiplex PCR, and TCRdb holds only the in-frame ones, with some missing. There are some 370,000 clones in the sample; around 87% occur only once, and 10% lies in the top ten. Input material: peripheral blood. These receptor sequences come from a woman in her twenties or thirties with COVID-19, enrolled during active disease. Both conserved end residues are part of each CDR3. D genes are given only for firm matches. Part of the rows lack a size; the others show once, few, many or a class for expanded clones.

J gene,clone size,V gene,D gene,CDR3 DNA,CDR3 protein
TRBJ2-3,few,TRBV7-9,NA,TGTGCCAGCACCCTACAGGGAGCCACAGATACGCAGTATTTT,CASTLQGATDTQYF
TRBJ2-5,NA,TRBV29-1,TRBD2,TGCAGCGTTGTGGGTCTAGCGGGAGACGAGACCCAGTACTTC,CSVVGLAGDETQYF
TRBJ1-4,NA,TRBV11-2,NA,TGTGCCAGCAGCCTACGACCCGGACGGGATAATGAAAAACTGTTTTTT,CASSLRPGRDNEKLFF
TRBJ1-4,NA,TRBV28,NA,TGTGCCAGCAGTTTGAGCGTCACAACTAATGAAAAACTGTTTTTT,CASSLSVTTNEKLFF
TRBJ2-7,NA,TRBV9,TRBD1,TGTGCCAGCAGCGAAGGACAGGGGTCCTACGAGCAGTACTTC,CASSEGQGSYEQYF
TRBJ2-3,NA,TRBV14,NA,TGTGCCAGCAGCCGAGCCGATACGCAGTATTTT,CASSRADTQYF
TRBJ1-3,NA,TRBV4-2,NA,TGTGCCAGCAGCCAAGAACAGTGGAGGGGTCCAGGTGGAAACACCATATATTTT,CASSQEQWRGPGGNTIYF
TRBJ2-1,NA,TRBV6-2/TRBV6-3,NA,TGTGCCAGCAGTTTAACAGGGATTGAGCAGTTCTTC,CASSLTGIEQFF
TRBJ1-3,many,TRBV2,TRBD1,TGTGCCAGCAGTCCCGAGGGGGCGGCTGGAAACACCATATATTTT,CASSPEGAAGNTIYF
TRBJ2-6,NA,TRBV15,NA,TGTGCCACCAGCCCCCGGAGGGGCTCTGGGGCCAACGTCCTGACTTTC,CATSPRRGSGANVLTF
TRBJ1-5,NA,TRBV30,NA,TGTGCCTGGAGTAAAGAGGGCAATCAGCCCCAGCATTTT,CAWSKEGNQPQHF
TRBJ2-1,NA,TRBV7-9,NA,TGTGCCAGCAGCTTAGTTGGGGGGAATGAGCAGTTCTTC,CASSLVGGNEQFF
TRBJ2-7,NA,TRBV4-1,TRBD2,TGCGCCAGCAGCCAAGAAGGGACTAGCGGGTACGAGCAGTACTTC,CASSQEGTSGYEQYF
TRBJ2-7,few,TRBV6-2/TRBV6-3,NA,TGTGCCAGCAGTTACTCGACAGACTCCTACGAGCAGTACTTC,CASSYSTDSYEQYF
TRBJ2-1,NA,TRBV7-2,TRBD1,TGTGCCAGCAGCTTGGGACAGGGGCCCCACAATGAGCAGTTCTTC,CASSLGQGPHNEQFF
TRBJ2-1,once,TRBV19,TRBD2,TGTGCCAGTAGTATCGGGGGGGAGGCCGATGAGCAGTTCTTC,CASSIGGEADEQFF
TRBJ2-7,once,TRBV10-1,NA,TGCGCCAGCAGTGAGTCTACAGGGATTGAGTACGAGCAGTACTTC,CASSESTGIEYEQYF
TRBJ1-1,NA,TRBV19,TRBD1,TGTGCCAGTAGTCGGGACAGGGTCACTGAAGCTTTCTTT,CASSRDRVTEAFF
TRBJ2-7,NA,TRBV30,TRBD1,TGTGCCTGGGGGACAGTCTCCTACGAGCAGTACTTC,CAWGTVSYEQYF
TRBJ1-1,NA,TRBV4-1,TRBD1,TGCGCCAGCAGCGCCTCGACAGGGGTTGGTACTGAAGCTTTCTTT,CASSASTGVGTEAFF
TRBJ2-2,NA,TRBV10-1,NA,TGCGCCAGCAGTGAACGACTTACGAACACCGGGGAGCTGTTTTTT,CASSERLTNTGELFF
TRBJ2-7,once,TRBV6-5,TRBD2,TGTGCCAGCAGTCGCGGGGGGGGCGTTTACGAGCAGTACTTC,CASSRGGGVYEQYF
TRBJ1-2,NA,TRBV5-1,NA,TGCGCCAGCAGTTCGACAGGAAGCCCCTATGGCTACACCTTC,CASSSTGSPYGYTF
TRBJ2-1,NA,TRBV5-1,TRBD2,TGCGCCAGCAGCTTGGGGCCCTTAGCGGGAGATAGTGATGAGCAGTTCTTC,CASSLGPLAGDSDEQFF